This passage covers 20 T cell receptor beta chains from one sample sequenced in a study of T cell responses to AZD1222 COVID-19 vaccine. Clones were sequenced by immunoSEQ multiplex PCR, and TCRdb holds only the in-frame ones, with some missing. The sample holds some 96,000 clones, about 88% seen once. Source: peripheral blood, taken on day 0 of AZD1222 vaccination. The source of these receptors is an adult in good health.

The rearrangement joins TRBV18 to TRBJ2-3; 9 nucleotides agree with TRBD2. Germline trimming cut 5 bases from V and 12 bases from J; bases unmatched to any gene: 6. CDR1 KGHSH and CDR2 LQKENI come from the germline V gene. This CDR3 has 12 residues. This CDR3 reads CASSSREGPQYF. The CDR3 DNA follows: TGTGCCAGCTCATCGCGGGAGGGCCCCCAGTATTTT.

The chain employs TRBV29-1 and TRBJ1-3, with D possibly matching TRBD1 (6 bases). V was cut by 4 bases and J by 3 bases, with 13 bases left in between. Germline V gene data show CDR1 as SQVTM and CDR2 as ANQGSEA. The CDR3 covers 14 residues. The CDR3 here is CSVAVGGDGNTIYF. The CDR3 DNA reads TGCAGCGTTGCGGTGGGGGGCGATGGAAACACCATATATTTT.

The gene calls are TRBV9 and TRBJ1-3; TRBD1 aligns across 8 bases. This CDR3 has 16 amino acids. Germline CDR1 SGDLS, CDR2 YYNGEE. Trimming removed 5 bases from V and 4 bases from J; junction bases left unmatched: 11. The CDR3 region is CASSGADRGKGNTIYF. The CDR3 DNA reads as TGTGCCAGCAGTGGCGCAGACAGGGGAAAAGGAAACACCATATATTTT.

J is TRBJ2-7 and V is TRBV12-1. TRBV12-1 is tagged as a pseudogene. The CDR3 sequence is 14 residues long. The CDR3 is CASSTGQLNYEQYF. CDR3 nucleotide sequence: TGTGCCAGCAGCACGGGGCAACTCAACTACGAGCAGTACTTC.

The rearrangement joins TRBV28 to TRBJ1-2; D remains unclear. Germline CDR1 MDHEN, CDR2 SYDVKM. The ends were cut back, 4 bases at V and 4 bases at J, with 10 bases in the middle. This CDR3 has 13 amino acids. This chain's CDR3 is CASSSTALYGYTF. The CDR3 DNA reads TGTGCCAGCAGTTCGACGGCCCTCTATGGCTACACCTTC.

This clone was recorded only once. The J gene is TRBJ1-5, the V gene TRBV5-6; 8 bases fit TRBD1. In germline, CDR1 is SGHDT, CDR2 YYEEEE. The trim removed 4 bases at V and 5 bases at J, leaving 5 bases unmatched. The CDR3 consists of 14 residues. This CDR3 is CASSRRQGYQPQHF. The CDR3 region has the DNA TGTGCCAGCAGCCGTAGACAGGGGTATCAGCCCCAGCATTTT.

V usage is TRBV3-1 (or the pseudogene TRBV3-2) and J usage is TRBJ2-1, with 11 bases identical to TRBD2. This CDR3 is built from 15 residues. Trimming at V came to 4 bases and at J to 10 bases, leaving 9 bases not matched to a gene. Germline V CDR1 and CDR2: LGHDT, YNNKEL (reference sequence). The CDR3 region has the DNA TGTGCCAGCAGCCCCCGGGTAGCGGGAGGGCGGGAGCAGTTCTTC. Protein: CASSPRVAGGREQFF.

The chain recombines TRBV28 with TRBJ2-7; D may be TRBD1 (6 bases). The CDR3 has 14 residues. The germline CDR1 and CDR2 sequences are MDHEN and SYDVKM. The V end lost 3 bases, the J end lost 4 bases, and 13 bases lay between the germline ends. CDR3 in amino acids: CASSFTGQQYEQYF. CDR3 bases: TGTGCCAGCAGTTTCACAGGACAGCAATACGAGCAGTACTTC.

This clone was observed many times. The chain carries TRBV5-1 and TRBJ1-5, with 9 bases identical to TRBD1. This CDR3 is built from 16 residues. Per germline, CDR1 SGHRS and CDR2 YFSETQ. J lost 7 bases, V lost 4 bases, and 12 bases had no gene match. The DNA for the CDR3 is TGCGCCAGCAGCCTTACAGGGGGCAAGGGGGAACAGCCCCAGCATTTT. It codes for CASSLTGGKGEQPQHF.

This sequence joins TRBV2 and TRBJ2-3; a weak D match, TRBD2 (6 bases). The CDR3 has 13 amino acids. Germline V gene sequence: CDR1 SNHLY, CDR2 FYNNEI. Trimming removed 6 bases at V and 2 bases at J, with 9 bases between. DNA for the CDR3: TGTGCCAGCAGGGGGACTGACACAGATACGCAGTATTTT. It codes for CASRGTDTDTQYF.

The chain carries TRBV7-2 and TRBJ2-5, with D perhaps TRBD1 (6 bases). Germline-derived CDR1 and CDR2 are SGHTA and FQGNSA. CDR3 length: 16 residues. V lost 2 bases to trimming and J lost 2 bases, with 15 bases between them. This CDR3 is CASSLTIAGAQETQYF. Written as DNA, the CDR3 is TGTGCCAGCAGCTTAACTATCGCAGGGGCGCAAGAGACCCAGTACTTC.

This chain joins TRBV7-2 and TRBJ1-5; TRBD1 agrees at 10 bases. The V gene end was trimmed by 5 bases and the J gene end by 9 bases; junction bases not matched to a gene: 16. Germline-derived CDR1 and CDR2 are SGHTA and FQGNSA. This CDR3 is 17 amino acids long. The CDR3 region has the DNA TGTGCCAGCAGCGCCCGACAGGGGGCTGGTTCGTCGGGGCCCCAGCATTTT. This gives the protein CASSARQGAGSSGPQHF.

The V and J genes are TRBV11-2 and TRBJ1-2; the D is unclear. Trimming removed 5 bases at V and 1 base at J, with 8 bases between. In germline, CDR1 is SGHAT, CDR2 FQNNGV. CDR3 length: 13 residues. The CDR3 spells CASSPQVNYGYTF. The CDR3 DNA reads TGTGCCAGCAGCCCCCAAGTTAACTATGGCTACACCTTC. Supplemented by reference TRBV11-2 and TRBJ1-2, the full variable domain reads EAGVAQSPRYKIIEKRQSVAFWCNPISGHATLYWYQQILGQGPKLLIQFQNNGVVDDSQLPKDRFSAERLKGVDSTLKIQPAKLEDSAVYLCASSPQVNYGYTFGSGTRLTVV.

This rearrangement joins TRBV19 to TRBJ2-1; 8 bases map to TRBD2. Germline V CDR1 and CDR2: LNHDA, SQIVND (reference sequence). This CDR3 spans 16 amino acids. V lost 3 bases to trimming and J lost 4 bases; unmatched junction nucleotides: 8. CDR3 sequence reads: CASSMFGTRTYNEQFF. In nucleotides, the CDR3 is TGTGCCAGTAGTATGTTTGGGACTAGAACTTACAATGAGCAGTTCTTC.

The chain carries TRBV6-6 and TRBJ2-2; 8 bases fit TRBD2. The CDR3 contains 15 residues. After removal of 4 bases from V and 6 bases from J, the junction contained 7 bases not matched to a gene. Germline V lookup: CDR1 MNHNY, CDR2 SVGAGI (reference sequence). Written as DNA, the CDR3 is TGTGCCAGCAGTTGGGGACTAGAATCCGCCGGGGAGCTGTTTTTT. Its translation is CASSWGLESAGELFF.

This clone was observed a few times. The chain couples TRBV15 to TRBJ1-1; no definite D call. Germline V gene lookup returns CDR1 LNHNV and CDR2 YYDKDF (reference sequence). The V gene lost 3 bases and the J gene lost 4 bases, with 15 bases spanning the gap. This CDR3 spans 15 amino acids. CDR3 sequence (DNA): TGTGCCACCAGCAGGATGATGGGTCAAAGCACTGAAGCTTTCTTT. It specifies CATSRMMGQSTEAFF.

The count of this clone is one. The chain is built from TRBV30 and TRBJ2-2; D call uncertain. V was trimmed by 4 bases and J by 0 bases, leaving 21 bases between them. From germline, CDR1 is GTSNPN and CDR2 SVGIG (reference sequence). The CDR3 runs 18 residues. This CDR3 is CAWIPARPSNANTGELFF. The CDR3, as DNA: TGTGCCTGGATCCCGGCAAGACCATCAAACGCGAACACCGGGGAGCTGTTTTTT.

J is TRBJ1-1 and V is TRBV19, with D possibly TRBD1 on 6 matching bases. There are 12 residues in the CDR3. Trimming left V 3 bases short and J 8 bases short, with 10 bases between. The V gene's germline CDR1 is LNHDA and CDR2 SQIVND (reference sequence). CDR3 nucleotide sequence: TGTGCCAGTAGTATGGGGGCGGACGAAGCTTTCTTT. Translation gives CASSMGADEAFF.

The chain uses TRBV29-1 and TRBJ1-2; 7 nucleotides align to TRBD1. The V segment lost 6 bases and the J segment 3 bases; nucleotides outside the gene matches: 4. From germline, CDR1 is SQVTM and CDR2 ANQGSEA. The CDR3 runs to 12 residues. CDR3 protein: CSVTGSDYGYTF. Here the CDR3 DNA reads TGCAGCGTGACAGGGTCGGACTATGGCTACACCTTC.

The chain joins TRBV3-1 (or the pseudogene TRBV3-2) to TRBJ2-1, with TRBD2 identical over 8 bases. In germline, CDR1 is LGHDT, CDR2 YNNKEL (reference sequence). The V segment lost 3 bases and the J segment 9 bases; nucleotides outside the gene matches: 7. The CDR3 contains 14 residues. The CDR3 spells CASSQGLEVGEQFF. The CDR3 coding sequence is TGTGCCAGCAGCCAGGGACTAGAGGTCGGTGAGCAGTTCTTC.